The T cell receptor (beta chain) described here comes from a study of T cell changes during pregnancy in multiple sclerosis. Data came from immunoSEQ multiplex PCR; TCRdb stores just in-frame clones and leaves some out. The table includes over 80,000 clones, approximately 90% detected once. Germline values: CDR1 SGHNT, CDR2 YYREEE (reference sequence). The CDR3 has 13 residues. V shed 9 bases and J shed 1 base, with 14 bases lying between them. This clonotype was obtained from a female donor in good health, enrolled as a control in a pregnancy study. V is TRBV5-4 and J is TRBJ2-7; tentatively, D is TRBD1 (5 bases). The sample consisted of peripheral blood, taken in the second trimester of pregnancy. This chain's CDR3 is CATKTVRSYEQYF. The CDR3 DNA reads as TGTGCCACCAAGACAGTCCGATCCTACGAGCAGTACTTC.